The 11 T cell receptor beta chains given below trace back to one sample, sequenced in a study of control samples from healthy donors and cancer patients. Produced via immunoSEQ multiplex PCR; TCRdb's table is partial and in-frame only. This table has more than 70,000 clones, approximately 91% appearing once. The sample comprised blood. Receptors were obtained from a woman in her twenties or thirties in good health.

This clone was found a few times. The chain has TRBV30 and TRBJ2-3; 13 nucleotides align to TRBD2. The CDR3 is 15 amino acids. V shed 4 bases, J shed 4 bases, and the junction held 5 bases outside the gene matches. The germline gives CDR1 GTSNPN, CDR2 SVGIG (reference sequence). CDR3 residues: CAWNALAGGADTQYF. As DNA, the CDR3 is TGTGCCTGGAACGCACTAGCGGGAGGGGCAGATACGCAGTATTTT.

The V call is TRBV4-2, the J call TRBJ2-1; weak D call: TRBD2 (5 bases). V gave up 5 bases and J gave up 5 bases, with 16 bases separating them. The CDR3 loop spans 15 amino acids. Germline V gene lookup returns CDR1 LGHNA and CDR2 YNFKEQ. The CDR3, as DNA: TGTGCCAGCAGCGCAGCCCGGGGATCGAACAATGAGCAGTTCTTC. Protein: CASSAARGSNNEQFF.

V is TRBV2 and J is TRBJ2-2, with D perhaps TRBD2 (6 bases). Trimming stripped 7 bases from V and 3 bases from J, with 6 bases between. Germline V gives CDR1 SNHLY, CDR2 FYNNEI. The CDR3 extends over 12 amino acids. DNA of the CDR3: TGTGCCAGCACTAGCGACACCGGGGAGCTGTTTTTT. It translates to CASTSDTGELFF.

V gene TRBV10-3 combines with J gene TRBJ1-1, with 8 positions matching TRBD1. V shed 10 bases and J 7 bases; nucleotides not matched to a gene: 14. The CDR3 sequence is 14 residues long. Germline V gives CDR1 ENHRY, CDR2 SYGVKD. CDR3 coding DNA: TGTGCCACCCGGACAGGGAACCAGAACGGTGAAGCTTTCTTT. It translates to CATRTGNQNGEAFF.

The V call is TRBV20-1, the J call TRBJ1-2, with D perhaps matching TRBD1 (5 bases). Per the germline V gene, CDR1 is DFQATT and CDR2 is SNEGSKA (reference sequence). This CDR3 contains 11 residues. V was shortened by 2 bases and J by 5 bases, with 6 bases between the two germline ends. The DNA of the CDR3 is TGCAGTGCTAGACAGGGATATGGCTACACCTTC. Its protein is CSARQGYGYTF.

V is TRBV13 and J is TRBJ1-2, with D possibly matching TRBD1 (5 bases). Germline CDR1 PRHDT, CDR2 FYEKMQ (reference sequence). V was clipped by 5 bases and J by 8 bases, with 18 bases between them. CDR3 length: 14 residues. CDR3 in DNA: TGTGCCAGCAGCCCGGGGACGGGGGGTGGAGGCTACACCTTC. Its translation is CASSPGTGGGGYTF. The full variable domain, with the rest looked up from reference TRBV13 and TRBJ1-2, is AAGVIQSPRHLIKEKRETATLKCYPIPRHDTVYWYQQGPGQDPQFLISFYEKMQSDKGSIPDRFSAQQFSDYHSELNMSSLELGDSALYFCASSPGTGGGGYTFGSGTRLTVV.

This chain connects TRBV28 to TRBJ1-1; D perhaps matches TRBD1 (5 bases). V was cut by 5 bases and J by 1 base, with 14 bases left in between. CDR3 length: 15 residues. Germline assignment: CDR1 MDHEN and CDR2 SYDVKM. The chain's CDR3 is CASSPRGGENTEAFF. As DNA, the CDR3 is TGTGCCAGCAGTCCCCGGGGGGGGGAGAACACTGAAGCTTTCTTT.

The rearrangement uses TRBV25-1 and TRBJ2-2, with 8 nucleotides matching TRBD1. With V trimmed by 3 bases and J by 1 base, 4 bases remained unmatched. The CDR3 spans 16 residues. Germline CDR1 reads MGHDK; CDR2 reads SYGVNS. Here the CDR3 DNA reads TGTGCCAGCAGTGATCCCGGACAGGGGAACACCGGGGAGCTGTTTTTT. It is translated as CASSDPGQGNTGELFF.

The rearrangement links TRBV28 to TRBJ2-1; TRBD2 matches 14 bases. After removal of 6 bases from V and 10 bases from J, the junction contained 2 bases not matched to a gene. Germline CDR1 is MDHEN and CDR2 is SYDVKM. This CDR3 contains 13 residues. CDR3 nucleotide sequence: TGTGCCAGCAGCGGACTAGCGGGGGGCGAGCAGTTCTTC. Translated: CASSGLAGGEQFF.

This clone was seen a handful of times. V and J are TRBV7-6 and TRBJ2-2, with 10 bases that match TRBD2. The V gene's germline CDR1 is SGHVS and CDR2 FNYEAQ. The trim removed 1 base at V and 3 bases at J, leaving 5 bases unmatched. The CDR3 has 17 amino acids. The CDR3 loop is CASSLGSGRAHTGELFF. Written as DNA, the CDR3 is TGTGCCAGCAGCTTAGGAAGCGGGAGGGCCCACACCGGGGAGCTGTTTTTT.

The chain employs TRBV7-3 and TRBJ2-3; 9 bases match TRBD2. V was clipped by 5 bases and J by 0 bases; unmatched bases: 3. In germline, CDR1 is SGHTA, CDR2 FQGTGA. The CDR3 extends over 15 amino acids. In DNA form, the CDR3 reads TGTGCCAGCAGCCCTAGCGGGGTTAGCACAGATACGCAGTATTTT. Translated: CASSPSGVSTDTQYF. Full variable domain (remainder filled in from reference TRBV7-3 and TRBJ2-3): GAGVSQTPSNKVTEKGKYVELRCDPISGHTALYWYRQSLGQGPEFLIYFQGTGAADDSGLPNDRFFAVRPEGSVSTLKIQRTERGDSAVYLCASSPSGVSTDTQYFGPGTRLTVL.